This T cell receptor (beta chain) originates from a study of early T cells in non-severe SARS-CoV-2 infection. Study at large: Chains stayed unpaired after sequencing of bulk RNA from unsorted whole blood.

This CDR3 spans 13 amino acids. V lost 1 base and J lost 8, with 12 bases in between. Germline V gives CDR1 SGHTA, CDR2 FQGTGA. Individual cDNA molecules each received unique molecular identifiers attached to them. In TCRdb, the 5' RACE reads were re-called with MiXCR into one record per CDR3 protein. The table has tens of thousands of distinct CDR3 sequences, about 6% seen once; the top ten hold 20% to 25%. General study points: VDJdb-based annotation leaned toward anti-spike CD8 responses and missed private and CD4 specificities.

This clonotype was detected many times. Its antigen is not identified. The sequence derives from an adult who was a healthcare worker with PCR-confirmed SARS-CoV-2 infection or an uninfected control (not recorded which). V gene TRBV7-3 combines with J gene TRBJ2-7; D is perhaps TRBD1 (5 bases). The starting material was whole blood, obtained at baseline. The CDR3 protein is CASSLSRQGKQYF. The CDR3 region has the DNA TGTGCCAGCAGCTTAAGTCGGCAGGGCAAGCAGTACTTC.